This T cell receptor beta chain was retrieved from a study of early T cells in non-severe SARS-CoV-2 infection (dated by TCRdb to 2020 to 2022). For the wider study: Because TCR sequencing relied on bulk RNA taken from unsorted whole blood, pairing of alpha and beta chains was not possible.

This clonotype was detected only a few times. Its antigen is still unknown. No base qualities exist here, and no much larger clone lies one base off it. General findings and caveats noted by the study authors: VDJdb matching was skewed toward anti-spike CD8 responses, so virus-specific expansions were likely underestimated and private and CD4 specificities were missed.

Library prep was done by 5' RACE. TCRdb names NextSeq 500 as the instrument used. The TCR library protocol attached unique molecular identifiers to individual cDNA molecules to correct for sequencing error and PCR bias. Both TCR alpha and beta chains were sequenced, and tight co-correlation was observed between alpha and beta sequence abundances in each sample. For the original study's pipeline: Decombinator V4 was used to annotate TCR sequences for V gene, J gene and CDR3. Expanded TCRs were defined as changing significantly between any two time points under a Poisson model with p below 0.0001. TCR abundances were normalised to the total number of TCRs sequenced in each sample and reported as counts per million. TRAV1-2 paired with TRAJ12, TRAJ20 or TRAJ33 defined MAIT TCRs, while TRAV10 paired with TRAJ18 defined iNKT TCRs. VDJdb, accessed 1 November 2021, was searched for CMV, EBV and SARS-CoV-2 annotated TCRs, with TCRs annotated for multiple antigens excluded. The public sequencing data were trimmed at Q25 with fastp and processed into clonotypes with MiXCR by TCRdb, which kept only in-frame beta chains. Each CDR3 protein appears once, grouped with its most common genes and DNA. TCRdb's processing, not the authors', yielded these V and J calls. The sample contains 87,000 or so distinct CDR3 sequences, 9% to 15% of them found a single time. The leading ten clones occupy 6.5% of the sample.

The study was a case-control design nested within a healthcare worker cohort in London, UK, with weekly nasopharyngeal swab PCR tests and blood sampling. Healthcare workers were enrolled in the week of the UK lockdown, from 23 to 31 March 2020, and were followed every week for up to roughly 16 weeks. The CDR3, cysteine through phenylalanine, is 15 amino acids long. The retained sequence is limited to the CDR3, 45 bases, with the frame set at the first base. CDR1 and CDR2, looked up from the germline V gene (reference sequence), are LNHDA and SQIVND. Compared with germline, V lacks 6 bases and J lacks 2 bases; bases without a gene match: 7.

Sequenced: whole blood. The V and J segments used are TRBV19 and TRBJ1-5, with TRBD1 identical over 7 junction bases. The sequence derives from an adult who was a healthcare worker with PCR-confirmed SARS-CoV-2 infection or an uninfected control (not recorded which). The CDR3 region reads CASSYVRGGNQPQHF. Read as DNA, the sequence is TGTGCCAGTAGCTATGTCAGGGGGGGCAATCAGCCCCAGCATTTT.